This T cell receptor (beta chain) is from a study of cytomegalovirus exposure and HLA in healthy donors. Study-wide background: Among 350 to 500 genotyped donors, 65% to 90% fell in the Caucasian-associated ancestry cluster.

Remarks on this clone: The antigen remains unidentified.

Healthy people donating bone marrow made up the donors. PCR used 60 Vbeta primers and 13 Jbeta primers. Method: immunoSEQ multiplex PCR; TCRdb's copy keeps in-frame clones and lacks some. The table shows 120,000 or so clones, with over 70% occurring only once. General observations from the study: An assumption of roughly uniform sequencing depth across donors underlay the presence/absence analyses.

Germline CDR1 MGHDK, CDR2 SYGVNS. Between the trimmed V and J ends, which lost 5 bases and 6 bases, there was a span of 13 bases. The CDR3 sequence is 14 residues long. The TCR was taken from a woman aged 45-60 years in good health and CMV-seronegative. The chain has TRBV25-1 and TRBJ1-4; TRBD1 is a possible D gene (6 bases). Sequencing used PBMCs. CDR3 region: CASSRSRGDEKLFF. CDR3 coding DNA: TGTGCCAGCAGTCGGAGCAGGGGAGATGAAAAACTGTTTTTT.